These T cell receptor beta chains were read from a single sample in a study of a mutant IDH1 vaccine in newly diagnosed glioma. Sequencing was performed with immunoSEQ multiplex PCR; in TCRdb, only in-frame clones are kept and a portion is missing. The table lists approximately 92,000 clones, around 82% of them singletons, with roughly 6.8% in the top ten. The material was PBMCs, obtained from a glioma patient treated with radiotherapy, temozolomide or both. All receptors come from a woman aged 50 to 65 with glioma. The CDR3 runs from the conserved cysteine through the conserved F or W. The D gene is left open where the match is weak. Part of the rows lack a size; the others show once, few, many or a class for expanded clones.

>.|TRBJ1-5|TRBV6-5|.|15
CASSQGQWGNQPQHF
TGTGCCAGCAGTCAGGGACAATGGGGCAATCAGCCCCAGCATTTT
>once|TRBJ2-5|TRBV19|.|14
CASSIDEEGETQYF
TGTGCCAGTAGTATAGATGAGGAAGGAGAGACCCAGTACTTC
>once|TRBJ2-5|TRBV7-8|.|15
CASSLATDYQETQYF
TGTGCCAGCAGCTTAGCAACAGACTATCAAGAGACCCAGTACTTC
>.|TRBJ1-5|TRBV19|TRBD1|14
CASSIRGQGQPQHF
TGTGCCAGTAGTATTAGGGGGCAGGGTCAGCCCCAGCATTTT
>.|TRBJ1-5|TRBV5-4|TRBD1|17
CASSQGQGSYSNQPQHF
TGTGCCAGCAGCCAGGGACAGGGGTCCTATAGCAATCAGCCCCAGCATTTT
>few|TRBJ2-2|TRBV5-4|TRBD1|16
CASSPRAGGKTGELFF
TGTGCCAGCAGCCCTCGGGCAGGGGGCAAGACCGGGGAGCTGTTTTTT
>.|TRBJ1-2|TRBV6-1|.|16
CASSDTRGPPSHGYTF
TGTGCCAGCAGTGATACCAGGGGCCCTCCCTCCCATGGCTACACCTTC
>.|TRBJ2-1|TRBV30|TRBD1|11
CAWNGQGEQFF
TGTGCCTGGAATGGACAGGGAGAGCAGTTCTTC
>.|TRBJ1-4|TRBV18|TRBD1|14
CASSTDRGGEKLFF
TGTGCCAGCTCTACGGACAGGGGGGGTGAAAAACTGTTTTTT
>.|TRBJ2-2|TRBV6-1|.|14
CASSENRVTGELFF
TGTGCCAGCAGTGAGAACAGGGTAACCGGGGAGCTGTTTTTT
>once|TRBJ2-1|TRBV19|TRBD1|15
CASSMGTVSYNEQFF
TGTGCCAGTAGTATGGGGACAGTCTCCTACAATGAGCAGTTCTTC
>few|TRBJ1-6|TRBV4-1|TRBD1|20
CASSQIPGTGASSYNSPLHF
TGCGCCAGCAGCCAGATTCCCGGGACAGGGGCGAGCTCCTATAATTCACCCCTCCACTTT
>.|TRBJ1-1|TRBV6-5|.|13
CASSYTGNTEAFF
TGTGCCAGCAGTTACACGGGGAACACTGAAGCTTTCTTT
>.|TRBJ1-5|TRBV7-2|TRBD1|13
CASSPTGGGPQHF
TGTGCCAGCAGCCCTACAGGGGGCGGCCCCCAGCATTTT
>.|TRBJ2-3|TRBV29-1|.|12
CSVPTGAGGQYF
TGCAGCGTTCCTACAGGGGCGGGGGGGCAGTATTTT
>.|TRBJ1-2|TRBV28|.|15
CASSLGREWGYGYTF
TGTGCCAGCAGTTTAGGGCGGGAATGGGGCTATGGCTACACCTTC
>.|TRBJ1-4|TRBV4-1|.|15
CASSPSPTTNEKLFF
TGCGCCAGCAGCCCATCACCCACAACTAATGAAAAACTGTTTTTT
>.|TRBJ1-2|TRBV9|.|11
CASMDRGGYTF
TGTGCCAGCATGGACCGTGGGGGCTACACCTTC
>once|TRBJ2-5|TRBV5-6|TRBD1|17
CASSPDGSGGPQETQYF
TGTGCCAGCAGCCCCGACGGGTCAGGGGGCCCCCAAGAGACCCAGTACTTC
>.|TRBJ1-2|TRBV7-2|.|16
CASSSPGRPQNYGYTF
TGTGCCAGCAGCTCGCCGGGACGGCCCCAGAACTATGGCTACACCTTC
>few|TRBJ1-1|TRBV5-1|.|12
CASITDGTEAFF
TGCGCCAGCATCACAGACGGCACTGAAGCTTTCTTT
>.|TRBJ1-1|TRBV10-1|.|13
CASSEFTQGEAFF
TGCGCCAGCAGTGAATTCACACAGGGAGAAGCTTTCTTT
>.|TRBJ2-6|TRBV30|.|15
CAWTRGGAGANVLTF
TGTGCCTGGACTCGGGGTGGGGCGGGGGCCAACGTCCTGACTTTC
>.|TRBJ1-4|TRBV19|.|16
CASSETGTSINEKLFF
TGTGCCAGTAGCGAAACCGGGACAAGCATTAATGAAAAACTGTTTTTT
>.|TRBJ1-1|TRBV6-1|TRBD1|13
CASSGTGGTEAFF
TGTGCCAGCAGTGGTACAGGGGGCACTGAAGCTTTCTTT
>.|TRBJ2-7|TRBV5-6|TRBD1|17
CASSPGSGTASSYEQYF
TGTGCCAGCAGCCCAGGATCCGGGACAGCCTCCTCCTACGAGCAGTACTTC
>once|TRBJ2-7|TRBV29-1|.|15
CSAEGTSQDAYEQYF
TGCAGCGCTGAAGGGACTTCCCAAGATGCCTACGAGCAGTACTTC
>.|TRBJ1-5|TRBV5-1|TRBD1|16
CASRPGTGASNQPQHF
TGCGCCAGCAGACCCGGGACAGGGGCCAGTAATCAGCCCCAGCATTTT
>.|TRBJ2-3|TRBV7-9|TRBD1|15
CASSQGATSTDTQYF
TGTGCCAGCAGCCAGGGGGCTACTAGCACAGATACGCAGTATTTT
>.|TRBJ1-4|TRBV2|.|12
CASSRGNEKLFF
TGTGCCAGCTCCCGGGGCAATGAAAAACTGTTTTTT
>.|TRBJ2-7|TRBV7-2|TRBD1|14
CASSLGGTGVEQYF
TGTGCCAGCAGCTTAGGGGGAACAGGGGTCGAGCAGTACTTC
>.|TRBJ1-2|TRBV10-2|.|13
CASSERPNYGYTF
TGCGCCAGCAGTGAGAGGCCCAACTATGGCTACACCTTC
>.|TRBJ2-3|TRBV19|TRBD1|14
CASGRGLSVDTQYF
TGTGCCAGTGGTAGGGGGCTGAGTGTGGATACGCAGTATTTT
>.|TRBJ1-3|TRBV6-4|.|16
CASSPPAQHSGNTIYF
TGTGCCAGCTCCCCACCGGCCCAACACTCTGGAAACACCATATATTTT
>.|TRBJ1-1|TRBV11-3|.|16
CASSLRQAPSNTEAFF
TGTGCCAGCAGTCTCAGACAGGCCCCTTCGAACACTGAAGCTTTCTTT
>.|TRBJ2-2|TRBV5-1|TRBD2|17
CASSSEIGGGTTGELFF
TGCGCCAGCAGCTCGGAGATAGGCGGGGGGACCACCGGGGAGCTGTTTTTT
>.|TRBJ1-2|TRBV7-9|.|11
CASSFKGGYTF
TGTGCCAGCAGCTTCAAAGGTGGCTACACCTTC
>.|TRBJ1-2|TRBV19|TRBD1|14
CASSKDRGLDGYTF
TGTGCCAGTAGTAAGGACAGGGGGCTTGATGGCTACACCTTC
>.|TRBJ2-7|TRBV4-1|TRBD1|15
CASSQGDREDYEQYF
TGCGCCAGCAGCCAAGGGGACAGGGAAGATTACGAGCAGTACTTC
>.|TRBJ1-2|TRBV6-5|.|12
CASSSDIYGYTF
TGTGCCAGCAGCTCGGACATCTATGGCTACACCTTC
>.|TRBJ2-7|TRBV12-5|.|13
CASGLDSTYEQYF
TGTGCTAGTGGTTTGGACAGTACCTACGAGCAGTACTTC
>.|TRBJ2-7|TRBV6-1|.|14
CASRLDQSSYEQYF
TGTGCCAGCAGGTTGGACCAAAGCTCCTACGAGCAGTACTTC
>once|TRBJ1-5|TRBV27|.|14
CASSLGGLWQPQHF
TGTGCCAGCAGTTTAGGGGGGCTCTGGCAGCCCCAGCATTTT
>.|TRBJ2-3|TRBV30|.|12
CAWARGTDTQYF
TGTGCCTGGGCCCGAGGCACAGATACGCAGTATTTT
>.|TRBJ1-1|TRBV6-6|.|15
CASSYSALYQPGAFF
TGTGCCAGCAGTTACTCGGCTCTATACCAACCTGGGGCTTTCTTT
>few|TRBJ1-6|TRBV7-3|.|14
CASSHTGNNSPLHF
TGTGCCAGCAGCCATACAGGGAATAATTCACCCCTCCACTTT
>.|TRBJ1-2|TRBV19|.|14
CASSNQVANYGYTF
TGTGCCAGTAGTAACCAGGTGGCTAACTATGGCTACACCTTC
>.|TRBJ2-4|TRBV18|.|15
CASSPLPSTENIQYF
TGTGCCAGCTCACCACTACCGTCAACTGAAAACATTCAGTACTTC
>once|TRBJ2-7|TRBV2|TRBD2|14
CASLASGGVGEQYF
TGTGCCAGCCTGGCTAGCGGGGGAGTTGGCGAGCAGTACTTC
>.|TRBJ2-4|TRBV19|TRBD1|17
CASSIGTGLGTKNIQYF
TGTGCCAGTAGTATAGGGACAGGCCTAGGGACCAAAAACATTCAGTACTTC
>.|TRBJ2-3|TRBV11-3|.|15
CASSPEGGHGDTQYF
TGTGCCAGCAGCCCGGAGGGGGGCCACGGGGATACGCAGTATTTT
>few|TRBJ2-7|TRBV5-1|TRBD1|13
CASSLTDREEQYF
TGCGCCAGCAGCTTAACCGACAGGGAAGAGCAGTACTTC